This passage covers 29 T cell receptor beta chains from one sample sequenced in a study of T-cell memory formation after mild COVID-19. TCRdb redid the calling of the 5' RACE reads with MiXCR, one entry per CDR3 protein. The data hold 300,000 to 350,000 distinct CDR3 sequences, with roughly 13% observed a single time. What was sequenced was PBMCs or a T cell subset sorted from them (not recorded which). These receptors all stem from a man between 18 and 35 years old who had mild COVID-19 (a few samples of this study predate the infection). Cell type and time point are not known.

This chain's CDR3 is CASSQENRRPYEQYF. The CDR3 DNA reads TGCGCCAGCAGCCAAGAAAATCGGAGACCCTACGAGCAGTACTTC. The rearrangement links TRBV4-3 to TRBJ2-7; D remains ambiguous. Trimming removed 0 bases at V and 2 bases at J, with 11 bases between. The CDR3 contains 15 residues. CDR1 and CDR2 (germline): LGHNA, YSLEER.

The chain is built from TRBV19 and TRBJ2-5, with D maybe TRBD2 (6 bases). There are 13 residues in the CDR3. Trimming left V 6 bases short and J 4 bases short, with 12 bases between. Per the germline V gene, CDR1 is LNHDA and CDR2 is SQIVND (reference sequence). The CDR3 sequence: CASRTRSSETQYF. CDR3 nucleotides: TGTGCCAGTAGGACTAGAAGTTCAGAGACCCAGTACTTC.

This clonotype was seen repeatedly, ten times or more. CDR3 region: CASSPRRGGPHWDEQFF. CDR3 sequence (DNA): TGTGCCAGCAGCCCTCGTCGGGGCGGGCCTCATTGGGATGAGCAGTTCTTC. The chain couples TRBV3-1 to TRBJ2-1; D tentatively reads TRBD1 or TRBD2 (5 bases each). Germline CDR1 reads LGHDT; CDR2 reads YNNKEL (reference sequence). V gave up 4 bases and J gave up 8 bases, with 24 bases separating them. The CDR3 spans 17 residues.

This clonotype was seen more than once but under ten times. CDR3 loop: CASSLSVAGGYQETQYF. The CDR3 DNA reads TGTGCCAGCAGCTTATCGGTCGCGGGGGGGTACCAAGAGACCCAGTACTTC. The V gene is TRBV7-2, the J gene TRBJ2-5; TRBD2 matches 9 bases. Germline lookup yields CDR1 SGHTA and CDR2 FQGNSA. This CDR3 has 17 amino acids. J lost 0 bases, V lost 2 bases, and 7 bases had no gene match.

The chain has TRBV5-6 and TRBJ2-1; either TRBD1 or TRBD2 may fit D (5 bases each). The CDR3 loop spans 15 amino acids. The germline gives CDR1 SGHDT, CDR2 YYEEEE. V gave up 4 bases and J gave up 2 bases, with 13 bases separating them. The CDR3 spells CASSAGRVTYNEQFF. DNA for the CDR3: TGTGCCAGCAGCGCAGGGAGAGTAACCTACAATGAGCAGTTCTTC.

The genes are TRBV6-5 and TRBJ1-4, with 9 bases lining up with TRBD1. This CDR3 is 15 amino acids long. Germline V gives CDR1 MNHEY, CDR2 SVGAGI. After removal of 5 bases from V and 8 bases from J, the junction contained 9 bases not matched to a gene. CDR3 protein: CASSQGDRAQEKLFF. CDR3 sequence (DNA): TGTGCCAGCAGTCAGGGGGACAGGGCACAGGAAAAACTGTTTTTT.

This rearrangement joins TRBV5-1 to TRBJ1-1, with TRBD1 as a possible D gene (6 bases). Germline V lookup: CDR1 SGHRS, CDR2 YFSETQ. Trimming took off 4 bases at V and 3 bases at J, with 16 bases between the two ends. The CDR3 contains 15 residues. The chain's CDR3 is CASSHGGGEDTEAFF. CDR3 in DNA: TGCGCCAGCAGCCATGGGGGGGGCGAGGACACTGAAGCTTTCTTT. Complete variable domain (other parts from reference TRBV5-1 and TRBJ1-1): KAGVTQTPRYLIKTRGQQVTLSCSPISGHRSVSWYQQTPGQGLQFLFEYFSETQRNKGNFPGRFSGRQFSNSRSEMNVSTLELGDSALYLCASSHGGGEDTEAFFGQGTRLTVV.

The chain recombines TRBV5-6 with TRBJ1-2; perhaps TRBD1 as D (6 bases). Germline V lookup: CDR1 SGHDT, CDR2 YYEEEE. V dropped 2 bases and J dropped 0 bases, with 11 bases sitting between them. The CDR3 has 15 residues. The CDR3 region is CASSFLAGANYGYTF. Here the CDR3 DNA reads TGTGCCAGCAGCTTCCTGGCAGGGGCTAACTATGGCTACACCTTC. The full variable domain, completed using reference TRBV5-6 and TRBJ1-2, is DAGVTQSPTHLIKTRGQQVTLRCSPKSGHDTVSWYQQALGQGPQFIFQYYEEEERQRGNFPDRFSGHQFPNYSSELNVNALLLGDSALYLCASSFLAGANYGYTFGSGTRLTVV.

The V call is TRBV12-3 or TRBV12-4, the J call TRBJ2-7; possibly TRBD1 for D (6 bases). The V and J ends lost 2 bases and 7 bases respectively, with 12 bases between them. This CDR3 comprises 13 residues. This CDR3 is CASSLRGTLEQYF. The CDR3 region has the DNA TGTGCCAGCAGTTTAAGGGGGACCCTTGAGCAGTACTTC.

J is TRBJ1-2 and V is TRBV9; D is undetermined. CDR1 and CDR2 from the germline V gene are SGDLS and YYNGEE. The length of the CDR3 is 17 residues. The V end lost 4 bases, the J end lost 3 bases, and 22 bases lay between the germline ends. CDR3 DNA: TGTGCCAGCAGCCCTGCGAAAAGTGGGAGGGAGGACTATGGCTACACCTTC. Translation: CASSPAKSGREDYGYTF.

The chain joins TRBV5-6 to TRBJ2-7; 7 bases fit TRBD2. This CDR3 spans 15 amino acids. J lost 2 bases, V lost 3 bases, and 8 bases had no gene match. Germline CDR1 reads SGHDT; CDR2 reads YYEEEE. DNA of the CDR3: TGTGCCAGCAGCTGGGGGGGGACGGGGACCTACGAGCAGTACTTC. This encodes CASSWGGTGTYEQYF.

This chain connects TRBV7-2 to TRBJ1-2; 8 bases line up with TRBD1. Germline values: CDR1 SGHTA, CDR2 FQGNSA. The CDR3 runs to 15 residues. The V and J ends lost 5 bases and 6 bases, in that order; junction bases with no gene match: 11. CDR3 in DNA: TGTGCCAGCAGCCGGACCGACAGGGGCAGGGATGGCTACACCTTC. As protein: CASSRTDRGRDGYTF.

The rearrangement uses TRBV28 and TRBJ1-5; 7 positions agree with TRBD1. The CDR3 is 14 residues long. J was trimmed by 5 bases and V by 6 bases; bases with no gene match: 7. In germline, CDR1 is MDHEN, CDR2 SYDVKM. CDR3 protein: CASRPGQGDQPQHF. CDR3 sequence (DNA): TGTGCCAGCAGACCCGGGCAGGGGGATCAGCCCCAGCATTTT.

This clonotype was detected only a few times. This rearrangement joins TRBV28 to TRBJ1-1; 7 bases are shared with TRBD1. The V gene's germline CDR1 is MDHEN and CDR2 SYDVKM. After removal of 3 bases from V and 4 bases from J, the junction contained 5 bases not matched to a gene. CDR3 length: 14 amino acids. CDR3 sequence (DNA): TGTGCCAGCAGTTTGGGGCCAGGGGGCACTGAAGCTTTCTTT. It yields the protein CASSLGPGGTEAFF.

The rearrangement links TRBV6-5 to TRBJ2-7; D remains ambiguous. Germline CDR1 MNHEY, CDR2 SVGAGI. The CDR3 runs to 13 residues. The V end lost 4 bases, the J end lost 0 bases, and 7 bases lay between the germline ends. CDR3 region: CASSFQSSYEQYF. CDR3 in DNA: TGTGCCAGCAGTTTTCAGAGCTCCTACGAGCAGTACTTC.

This clonotype was picked up a small number of times. The chain is built from TRBV24-1 and TRBJ2-3, with 8 positions matching TRBD2. CDR3 length equals 17 residues. The J segment lost 0 bases and the V segment lost 4 bases, leaving 8 bases of the junction unmatched. The V gene's germline CDR1 is KGHDR and CDR2 SFDVKD. CDR3 bases: TGTGCCACCAGTGACCCCCATAGCGGGGCTAGCACAGATACGCAGTATTTT. It yields the protein CATSDPHSGASTDTQYF.

This clonotype has a single count. The chain is built from TRBV5-4 and TRBJ2-3, with 9 bases that match TRBD1. The CDR3 is 15 amino acids. With 5 bases clipped from V and 6 bases from J, the junction kept 10 bases outside the gene matches. The germline V gene has CDR1 SGHNT and CDR2 YYREEE (reference sequence). DNA of the CDR3: TGTGCCAGCAGGGCCGGGACAGGGAGTAAGGATACGCAGTATTTT. Translating it yields CASRAGTGSKDTQYF. Full variable domain (remainder filled in from reference TRBV5-4 and TRBJ2-3): ETGVTQSPTHLIKTRGQQVTLRCSSQSGHNTVSWYQQALGQGPQFIFQYYREEENGRGNFPPRFSGLQFPNYSSELNVNALELDDSALYLCASRAGTGSKDTQYFGPGTRLTVL.

V is TRBV18 and J is TRBJ1-4; D unresolved. CDR3 length equals 14 residues. The germline gives CDR1 KGHSH, CDR2 LQKENI. Trimming pared 5 bases from V and 8 bases from J, leaving 15 bases between. The CDR3 DNA reads TGTGCCAGCTCAATCACCGACGACTCGGAAAAACTGTTTTTT. Its translation is CASSITDDSEKLFF.

The chain links TRBV5-1 to TRBJ2-1; 8 bases agree with TRBD2. Trimming at V came to 4 bases and at J to 4 bases, leaving 7 bases not matched to a gene. Germline V gene lookup returns CDR1 SGHRS and CDR2 YFSETQ. This CDR3 contains 15 residues. For the CDR3, the DNA is TGCGCCAGCAGCGCAAGCGGGGGCCTTTACAATGAGCAGTTCTTC. As protein: CASSASGGLYNEQFF. Looking up the rest from reference TRBV5-1 and TRBJ2-1 gives the full variable domain: KAGVTQTPRYLIKTRGQQVTLSCSPISGHRSVSWYQQTPGQGLQFLFEYFSETQRNKGNFPGRFSGRQFSNSRSEMNVSTLELGDSALYLCASSASGGLYNEQFFGPGTRLTVL.

The J gene is TRBJ1-1, the V gene TRBV20-1; D remains unclear. Germline lookup yields CDR1 DFQATT and CDR2 SNEGSKA (reference sequence). Trimming took 2 bases from V and 0 from J, leaving 22 bases between them. The CDR3 consists of 18 residues. The CDR3, as DNA: TGCAGTGCTAGAAGATCGGTGGAACACCTAAACATGAACACTGAAGCTTTCTTT. It yields the protein CSARRSVEHLNMNTEAFF.

There are many counts of this clonotype. A junction end diverges from the germline sequence, so it may reflect a read error. In DNA, the CDR3 is TGTGCCAGCAGCTTAGGCGCCACCGGGGAGCTGTTTTTT. It encodes CASSLGATGELFF. The genes are TRBV5-1 and TRBJ2-2; no clear D gene. This CDR3 has 13 amino acids. Germline values: CDR1 SGHRS, CDR2 YFSETQ.

This clonotype has a handful of counts. The V call is TRBV4-1, the J call TRBJ2-1; 8 bases are a match to TRBD2. The CDR3 has 18 amino acids. In germline, CDR1 is MGHRA, CDR2 YSYEKL. The J segment lost 3 bases and the V segment lost 4 bases, leaving 14 bases of the junction unmatched. The CDR3 reads CASSRAVVKSGGYNEQFF. The CDR3 bases are TGCGCCAGCAGCCGAGCGGTGGTCAAGAGCGGGGGCTACAATGAGCAGTTCTTC.

In its sample, this clonotype was seen a few times. The V call is TRBV9, the J call TRBJ2-2, with D maybe TRBD1 (5 bases). Trimming took 0 bases from V and 4 from J, leaving 16 bases between them. Germline lookup yields CDR1 SGDLS and CDR2 YYNGEE. The CDR3 extends over 17 amino acids. Written as DNA, the CDR3 is TGTGCCAGCAGCGTAGCTTTGCAGGGTTGGGGCACCGGGGAGCTGTTTTTT. It specifies CASSVALQGWGTGELFF.

This clonotype occurred a few times. The genes are TRBV5-5 and TRBJ2-2; 9 bases align to TRBD2. V was clipped by 3 bases and J by 5 bases; unmatched bases: 8. The CDR3 loop spans 16 amino acids. Germline V CDR1 and CDR2: SGHKS, YYEKEE (reference sequence). The CDR3 DNA follows: TGTGCCAGCAGCTCGCGACTAGCGGTGGCGACCGGGGAGCTGTTTTTT. It is translated as CASSSRLAVATGELFF.

The V and J genes are TRBV7-9 and TRBJ1-6, with TRBD1 matching over 7 bases. V lost 2 bases, J lost 10 bases, and 11 bases stayed unmatched. In germline, CDR1 is SEHNR, CDR2 FQNEAQ (reference sequence). This CDR3 has 16 residues. The chain's CDR3 is CASSLSPRQGGSPLHF. The DNA for the CDR3 is TGTGCCAGCAGCTTATCCCCCCGACAGGGTGGCTCACCCCTCCACTTT.

This chain connects TRBV7-9 to TRBJ2-7; D gene uncertain. CDR1 and CDR2 (germline): SEHNR, FQNEAQ (reference sequence). Trimming shortened V by 4 bases and J by 0 bases, and 25 bases separated the two germline ends. The CDR3 consists of 19 residues. The CDR3 loop is CASSSHINVGPGVSYEQYF. CDR3 DNA sequence: TGTGCCAGCAGCTCCCACATTAACGTAGGCCCGGGCGTCTCCTACGAGCAGTACTTC. The full variable domain, in which reference TRBV7-9 and TRBJ2-7 provide the parts outside the CDR3, is DTGVSQNPRHKITKRGQNVTFRCDPISEHNRLYWYRQTLGQGPEFLTYFQNEAQLEKSRLLSDRFSAERPKGSFSTLEIQRTEQGDSAMYLCASSSHINVGPGVSYEQYFGPGTRLTVT.

This clonotype was counted between two and nine times. The chain has TRBV11-3 and TRBJ2-1; 7 bases are shared with TRBD1. The CDR3 runs 14 residues. The germline V gene has CDR1 SGHNT and CDR2 YENEEA. Trimming cost V 7 bases and J 7 bases; bases outside gene matches: 10. The CDR3, as DNA: TGTGCCAGCAAAAAAACAGGGGCTCGGAATGAGCAGTTCTTC. Translated: CASKKTGARNEQFF.

This clonotype showed up just a few times. The V gene is TRBV7-9, the J gene TRBJ1-1; D might be TRBD1 (5 bases). CDR1 SEHNR and CDR2 FQNEAQ come from the germline V gene (reference sequence). The CDR3 consists of 14 residues. Deletions cut 5 bases from V and 5 bases from J, with 15 bases between. The CDR3 bases are TGTGCCAGCAGCGGATCGGGGGAAGGGACTGAAGCTTTCTTT. Amino acids: CASSGSGEGTEAFF.

This sequence joins TRBV7-9 and TRBJ2-1; TRBD2 agrees at 8 bases. Per germline, CDR1 SEHNR and CDR2 FQNEAQ (reference sequence). The V and J ends lost 6 bases and 0 bases, in that order; junction bases with no gene match: 4. The CDR3 runs 15 residues. CDR3 DNA: TGTGCCAGCAGACGCAGCGGGAGCTCCTACAATGAGCAGTTCTTC. It yields the protein CASRRSGSSYNEQFF.